This note documents a single T cell receptor (beta chain) sequence. The specificity of this receptor is unknown. Per-base qualities were not stored, and no clone one base away is much larger. Library generation was performed with the immunoSEQ multiplex PCR assay. Sourced from immuneACCESS, this table was stored by TCRdb with only in-frame sequences that have V and J called. A share of the clones is absent; for the studies checked, an unresolved V gene accounts for under half, and the remainder has no known explanation. This sample comprises 90,000 to 120,000 clones, around 80% of them detected only once. The top ten clones comprise about 5.9% of the sample. The CDR3 runs 12 residues from the cysteine to the phenylalanine. Only the CDR3 DNA stays, 36 bases, in frame from base 1. The germline ends are 7 bases apart after V is trimmed by 4 bases and J by 4 bases. Reading the germline V gene gives CDR1 MNHEY and CDR2 SVGAGI.

The record originates from a study of control samples from healthy donors and cancer patients (dated by TCRdb to 2018 to 2021). Recombination linked TRBV6-5 to TRBJ1-2; TRBD1 is possibly the D segment (5 matching bases). Sequenced: blood. The source of this sequence is a man younger than 35 in good health. This receptor has the CDR3 CASSWRGYGYTF. The sequenced DNA: TGTGCCAGCAGTTGGAGGGGCTATGGCTACACCTTC.